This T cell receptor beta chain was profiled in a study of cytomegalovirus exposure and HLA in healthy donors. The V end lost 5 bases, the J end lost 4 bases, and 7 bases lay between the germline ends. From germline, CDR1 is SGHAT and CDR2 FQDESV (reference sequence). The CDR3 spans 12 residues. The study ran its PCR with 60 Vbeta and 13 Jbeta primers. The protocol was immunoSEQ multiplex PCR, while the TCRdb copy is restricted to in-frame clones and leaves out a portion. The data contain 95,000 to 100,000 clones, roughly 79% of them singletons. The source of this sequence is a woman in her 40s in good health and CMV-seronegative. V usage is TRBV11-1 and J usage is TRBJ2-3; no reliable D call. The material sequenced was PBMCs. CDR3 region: CASSQLADTQYF. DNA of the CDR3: TGTGCCAGCAGCCAACTCGCAGATACGCAGTATTTT. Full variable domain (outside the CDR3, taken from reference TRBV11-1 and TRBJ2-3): EAEVAQSPRYKITEKSQAVAFWCDPISGHATLYWYRQILGQGPELLVQFQDESVVDDSQLPKDRFSAERLKGVDSTLKIQPAELGDSAMYLCASSQLADTQYFGPGTRLTVL.